This TCR beta chain was recorded in a study of pediatric ulcerative colitis (dated by TCRdb to the late 2010s). Background for the entire study: About 7 ulcerative colitis patients had pancolitis and two had left-sided colitis, with histology consistent with ulcerative colitis in all. From eight or nine newly diagnosed, treatment-naive pediatric ulcerative colitis patients and a handful of non-IBD control children, paired blood and rectal samples were collected. Using the Pediatric Ulcerative Colitis Activity Index, two patients were classed as having mild disease, several as having moderate disease and three as having acute severe colitis.

During colonoscopy, one to two rectal pinch biopsies were obtained for research purposes. Before the diagnostic colonoscopy, none of the ulcerative colitis patients had been given any immunosuppressive medication. Before DNA was isolated, the rectal biopsies underwent proteinase K digestion. The Wizard kit (Promega) was used to extract genomic DNA from the blood and intestinal samples. The CDR1 and CDR2 encoded by the germline V gene are SGHDN and FVKESK. The V end gives up 4 bases and the J end 3 bases, leaving 8 bases in the junction not matched to a gene. The CDR3 measures 16 amino acids from cysteine to phenylalanine. The only DNA kept is the CDR3, 48 bases in frame from the first base. About this clone itself: Its target antigen remains unknown. Base-call qualities are not available, and no considerably larger clone is one nucleotide away.

Using the immunoSEQ TRB Survey service, rearranged CDR3 beta regions were amplified from genomic DNA with multiplex V and J primers. To keep sequencing depth equal across samples, survey-level depth of up to 500,000 reads per sample was applied. The libraries were purified, combined into pools and sequenced with Illumina technology. The study's processing was this. Productive clonality, sample overlap, pairwise scatters, CDR3 beta length, V/D/J gene usage and productiveness were assessed with immunoSEQ online tools. Calculated diversity was defined as the number of unique rearrangements divided by total templates, multiplied by 100, and Shannon and Simpson indices were computed as well. Principal component analysis used the R prcomp function and ggbiplot package on Z-score normalized data. Blood-rectal clonal overlap within each subject was quantified with Morisita's index. Imported from immuneACCESS, the table was reduced by TCRdb to in-frame sequences with V and J called. These copies leave out some clones; in studies compared against another copy, an unresolved V gene accounts for under half, and the cause of the remainder is not known. V and J calls and clone size come straight from that table; D and trimming were deduced from the DNA. The table for this sample lists tens of thousands of clones; around 78% of them were counted only once. The ten largest make up less than 4.5% of the sample.

What the research found in general, with its limitations: The healthy control group was small, with only a few individuals. Two rectal CDR3 clonotypes were found in every ulcerative colitis patient but in no control. For technical reasons, the blood samples of a couple of patients yielded substantially fewer templates, so those samples were excluded from the blood-rectal overlap analysis. Compared with controls, ulcerative colitis patients showed significantly higher autologous blood-rectal clonal overlap, a finding that suggests increased T cell trafficking to inflamed tissue. Blood-derived T cells may have been included in rectal pinch biopsies, especially in patients with overt colitis. Repertoires were derived from total lymphocyte DNA, so rare subsets such as regulatory T cells may have patterns not reflected. Rectal repertoire features separated controls, mild-moderate and acute severe colitis patients; acute severe colitis showed reduced rectal diversity due to clonal expansions.

This receptor was taken from a girl under 18 with moderate ulcerative colitis. Sequencing was done on a sample of gut tissue. This receptor chain uses TRBV14 and TRBJ2-2, with 7 central nucleotides matching TRBD2. The nucleotide sequence is given as TGTGCCAGCAGCCGAGGGGCTAGCGGTTACACCGGGGAGCTGTTTTTT. It translates to CASSRGASGYTGELFF.